The rows below give T cell receptor beta chains drawn from one sample of a study of blood T cell repertoires in COVID-19. Using immunoSEQ multiplex PCR, the repertoire was profiled, and TCRdb retains in-frame clones only, with some absent. The data show 110,000 to 150,000 clones, 80% to 90% seen once. What was sequenced was PBMCs or T cells enriched from blood (not recorded which). The receptor set was obtained from a man aged 45-65 years who had recovered from COVID-19. The CDR3 runs from the conserved cysteine through the conserved F or W. The D gene is left open where the match is weak. Some rows have no size entry. The others give once, few or many, or a class for an expanded clone.

-	TRBV9	TRBJ1-4	-	TGTGCCAGCAGCGTAGGCACGACAGATCGCGAAAAACTGTTTTTT	CASSVGTTDREKLFF
-	TRBV4-1	TRBJ1-2	-	TGCGCCAGCAGCTTAAAATGGACAACAGCTAACTATGGCTACACCTTC	CASSLKWTTANYGYTF
TRBD1	TRBV4-3	TRBJ2-1	once	TGCGCCAGCAGCCAAGATGAGGGGGCCATCGGTAATGAGCAGTTCTTC	CASSQDEGAIGNEQFF
TRBD1	TRBV28	TRBJ1-2	-	TGTGCCACCCATCCAGGGGGCGGCTATGGCTACACCTTC	CATHPGGGYGYTF
TRBD1	TRBV19	TRBJ1-5	-	TGTGCCAGTAGTCGGACAGGGGGCAACCTTAGCAATCAGCCCCAGCATTTT	CASSRTGGNLSNQPQHF
-	TRBV6-4	TRBJ2-3	-	TGTGCCAGCAGCGAAACAGTTACTAGCACAGATACGCAGTATTTT	CASSETVTSTDTQYF
TRBD2	TRBV19	TRBJ2-1	-	TGTGCCAGTAGAGCGGGGAGCTACAATGAGCAGTTCTTC	CASRAGSYNEQFF
-	TRBV5-5	TRBJ2-7	-	TGTGCCAGCAGCTTTTCTTCGACGGGCTACGAGCAGTACTTC	CASSFSSTGYEQYF
TRBD1	TRBV6-7	TRBJ1-6	-	TGTGCCAGCAGTCCCGACGACAGGGTCGAATTTGACTATAATTCACCCCTCCACTTT	CASSPDDRVEFDYNSPLHF
TRBD2	TRBV5-1	TRBJ2-7	once	TGCGCCAGCAGCCTTTCTCCGGGACTAGCGGGAGGTATGATCTACGAGCAGTACTTC	CASSLSPGLAGGMIYEQYF
TRBD1	TRBV7-2	TRBJ1-4	-	TGTGCCAGCAGCCAACAAAGGGGGCAGGGTGAAAAACTGTTTTTT	CASSQQRGQGEKLFF
-	TRBV4-3	TRBJ1-1	-	TGCGCCAGCAGCCAAGGGAGCGTAGCTGAAGCTTTCTTT	CASSQGSVAEAFF
-	TRBV5-1	TRBJ2-3	-	TGCGCCAGCAGCTTGGGGGTCGGAGCAGGGGATACGCAGTATTTT	CASSLGVGAGDTQYF
-	TRBV7-6	TRBJ1-6	-	TGTGCCAGCAGCCCGGGGAGTGATTCACCCCTCCACTTT	CASSPGSDSPLHF
-	TRBV5-8	TRBJ2-1	-	TGTGCCAGCAGCTTGTATCCCGAGCAGTTCTTC	CASSLYPEQFF
TRBD1	TRBV2	TRBJ1-2	few	TGTGCCAGCAGTCAGGACAGGGAGACGCATGGCTACACCTTC	CASSQDRETHGYTF
TRBD1	TRBV5-1	TRBJ1-2	-	TGCGCCAGCAGCTTGGAGACAGGGAACTATGGCTACACCTTC	CASSLETGNYGYTF
-	TRBV6-5	TRBJ2-1	-	TGTGCCAGCAGTTACGGCGGGCGCTCCTACAATGAGCAGTTCTTC	CASSYGGRSYNEQFF
-	TRBV2	TRBJ2-3	once	TGTGCCAGCAGTGCCCGGACAGTCACAGATACGCAGTATTTT	CASSARTVTDTQYF
-	TRBV12-3/TRBV12-4	TRBJ2-5	-	TGTGCCAGCAGTTCCCTTCGGGAGACCCAGTACTTC	CASSSLRETQYF
TRBD2	TRBV7-2	TRBJ2-5	once	TGTGCCAGCAGCTCCTCGGGACTAGCGGGAGGGGGTCGGGAGACCCAGTACTTC	CASSSSGLAGGGRETQYF
-	TRBV7-9	TRBJ2-3	few	TGTGCCAGCAGCTCGATGTTCGGGGGAGAGGCAGATACGCAGTATTTT	CASSSMFGGEADTQYF
TRBD1	TRBV5-4	TRBJ2-2	-	TGTGCCAGCAGCTTACGGACAGGGGCCGTCACCGGGGAGCTGTTTTTT	CASSLRTGAVTGELFF
TRBD2	TRBV7-2	TRBJ2-2	-	TGTGCCAGCAGGCCGCCGGGACTAGCGGGGACCACCGGGGAGCTGTTTTTT	CASRPPGLAGTTGELFF
TRBD1	TRBV24-1	TRBJ1-1	-	TGTGCCACCAGTGAGGCGGGGACAGCGGTTGAAGCTTTCTTT	CATSEAGTAVEAFF